This T cell receptor beta chain originates from a study of T cell repertoires in cytomegalovirus infection. At the level of the study: CMV epitopes that were recently identified and HLA-C-restricted were used alongside well-studied HLA-B-restricted ones.

Comment on this clonotype: Its antigen remains unidentified.

V was cut by 2 bases and J by 8 bases, with 18 bases left in between. The CDR3 loop spans 14 amino acids. The germline gives CDR1 DFQATT, CDR2 SNEGSKA (reference sequence). TCRdb redid the calling of the reads with MiXCR, one entry per CDR3 protein. This sample yields hundreds of thousands of distinct CDR3 sequences, of which about 44% are seen a single time; around two fifths belongs to the top ten. The specimen was cultured PBMCs, collected from culture after CMV antigen stimulation. The receptor was derived from a human donor in good health (CMV status not recorded). Some clones in this sample may be carry-over from other donors' samples. V is TRBV20-1 and J is TRBJ1-2; D is perhaps TRBD1 (6 bases). The CDR3 DNA reads as TGCAGTGCTAGACGGACCAGGGGAGAATTAGGCTACACCTTC. As protein: CSARRTRGELGYTF.